This is a list of T cell receptor beta chains from one sample in a study of T cell responses to AZD1222 COVID-19 vaccine. The assay was immunoSEQ multiplex PCR, and TCRdb's table has in-frame clones only and misses some. The table has tens of thousands of clones, approximately 83% seen once. The sample in question was peripheral blood, obtained on day 0 of AZD1222 vaccination. These receptors all stem from an adult in good health. Both conserved end residues are part of each CDR3. A D gene is named only where the DNA matches it firmly. A clone size is listed for some rows: how often the clone was seen (once, few, many), or a class if it is expanded.

- | few | TRBJ2-7 | 14 | TRBV6-5 | CASSYAGAPYEQYF | TGTGCCAGCAGTTATGCAGGAGCTCCCTACGAGCAGTACTTC
TRBD1 | - | TRBJ2-2 | 15 | TRBV29-1 | CSVAPGQSHTGELFF | TGCAGCGTTGCCCCGGGACAGAGTCACACCGGGGAGCTGTTTTTT
- | - | TRBJ2-5 | 14 | TRBV9 | CASSVFAGKETQYF | TGTGCCAGCAGCGTATTCGCGGGGAAAGAGACCCAGTACTTC
TRBD1 | - | TRBJ1-4 | 14 | TRBV5-1 | CASSLDREGEKLFF | TGCGCCAGCAGCTTAGACAGGGAGGGGGAAAAACTGTTTTTT
- | - | TRBJ1-1 | 14 | TRBV27 | CASSPFSSGTEAFF | TGTGCCAGCAGCCCCTTTTCGTCTGGCACTGAAGCTTTCTTT
TRBD1 | - | TRBJ2-3 | 21 | TRBV3-1/TRBV3-2 | CASSQESIPDRGPWSTDTQYF | TGTGCCAGCAGCCAAGAAAGCATCCCGGACAGGGGGCCTTGGAGCACAGATACGCAGTATTTT
TRBD1 | - | TRBJ1-2 | 17 | TRBV28 | CASSLRTGYLRNYGYTF | TGTGCCAGCAGCCTCAGGACAGGGTACCTCCGTAACTATGGCTACACCTTC
- | - | TRBJ2-7 | 13 | TRBV7-2 | CASSLGELYEQYF | TGTGCCAGCAGCTTAGGGGAGCTCTACGAGCAGTACTTC
- | - | TRBJ1-1 | 13 | TRBV6-4 | CASSAYRNTEAFF | TGTGCCAGCAGTGCCTACAGGAACACTGAAGCTTTCTTT
- | - | TRBJ2-7 | 13 | TRBV2 | CASINPGGYEQYF | TGTGCCAGCATTAACCCTGGAGGGTACGAGCAGTACTTC
TRBD1 | - | TRBJ1-5 | 16 | TRBV6-6 | CASSYYDRGMNQPQHF | TGTGCCAGCAGTTATTACGACAGGGGCATGAATCAGCCCCAGCATTTT
- | - | TRBJ2-7 | 13 | TRBV4-2 | CASSQELGGEQYF | TGTGCCAGCAGCCAAGAGTTGGGTGGCGAGCAGTACTTC
- | - | TRBJ1-6 | 16 | TRBV10-3 | CAISESRGAGHSPLHF | TGTGCCATCAGTGAGTCTAGGGGGGCTGGACATTCACCCCTCCACTTT
- | - | TRBJ2-7 | 11 | TRBV29-1 | CSVGTSYEQYF | TGCAGCGTTGGGACATCGTACGAGCAGTACTTC
- | - | TRBJ2-1 | 13 | TRBV4-2 | CASSQDSRNEQFF | TGTGCCAGCAGCCAAGATAGTAGGAATGAGCAGTTCTTC
- | once | TRBJ2-6 | 19 | TRBV3-1/TRBV3-2 | CASSQGLSVRVAGANVLTF | TGTGCCAGCAGCCAAGGTTTGTCGGTCAGGGTAGCTGGGGCCAACGTCCTGACTTTC
- | - | TRBJ2-6 | 15 | TRBV6-1 | CASSEDSSGANVLTF | TGTGCCAGCAGTGAAGACAGCTCTGGGGCCAACGTCCTGACTTTC
- | - | TRBJ1-2 | 15 | TRBV30 | CAWSVRPGRDYGYTF | TGTGCCTGGAGTGTACGACCAGGGAGGGACTATGGCTACACCTTC